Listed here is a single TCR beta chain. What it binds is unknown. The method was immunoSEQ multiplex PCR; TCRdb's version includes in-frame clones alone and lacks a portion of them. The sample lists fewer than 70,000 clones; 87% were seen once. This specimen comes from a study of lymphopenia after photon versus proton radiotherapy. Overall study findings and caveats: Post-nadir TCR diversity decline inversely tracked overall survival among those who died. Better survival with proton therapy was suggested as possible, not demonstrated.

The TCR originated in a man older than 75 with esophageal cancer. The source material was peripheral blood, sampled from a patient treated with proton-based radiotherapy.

The CDR3: CASRGQGIAKNIQYF. The CDR3 nucleotides read TGTGCCAGTAGGGGACAGGGGATAGCCAAAAACATTCAGTACTTC. V and J are TRBV19 and TRBJ2-4, with 10 bases that match TRBD1. The V gene's germline CDR1 is LNHDA and CDR2 SQIVND (reference sequence). CDR3 length equals 15 residues. J was trimmed by 0 bases and V by 6 bases; bases with no gene match: 2.